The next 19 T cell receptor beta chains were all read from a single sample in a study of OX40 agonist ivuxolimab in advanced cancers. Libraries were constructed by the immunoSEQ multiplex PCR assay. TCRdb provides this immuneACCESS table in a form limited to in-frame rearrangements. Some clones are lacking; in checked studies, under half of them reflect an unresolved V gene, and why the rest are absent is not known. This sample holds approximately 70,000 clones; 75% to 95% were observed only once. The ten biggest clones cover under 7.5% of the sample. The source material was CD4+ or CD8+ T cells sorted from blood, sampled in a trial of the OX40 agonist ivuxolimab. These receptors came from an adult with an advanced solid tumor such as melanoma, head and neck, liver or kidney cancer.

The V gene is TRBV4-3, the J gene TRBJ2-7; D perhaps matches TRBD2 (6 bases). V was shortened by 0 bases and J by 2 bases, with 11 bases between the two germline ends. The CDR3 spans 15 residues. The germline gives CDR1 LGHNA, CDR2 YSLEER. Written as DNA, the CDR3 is TGCGCCAGCAGCCAAGAATGGAGGGCGGCCTACGAGCAGTACTTC. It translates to CASSQEWRAAYEQYF.

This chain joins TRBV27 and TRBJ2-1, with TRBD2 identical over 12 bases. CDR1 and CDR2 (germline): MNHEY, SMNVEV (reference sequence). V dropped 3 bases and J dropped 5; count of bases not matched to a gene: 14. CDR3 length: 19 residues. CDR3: CASSFLGTSGQSKDNEQFF. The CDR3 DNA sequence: TGTGCCAGCAGTTTCCTCGGGACTAGCGGGCAATCCAAGGACAATGAGCAGTTCTTC.

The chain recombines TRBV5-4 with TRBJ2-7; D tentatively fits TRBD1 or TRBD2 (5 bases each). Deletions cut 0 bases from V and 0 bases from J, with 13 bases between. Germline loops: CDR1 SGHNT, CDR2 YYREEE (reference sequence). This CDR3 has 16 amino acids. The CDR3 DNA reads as TGTGCCAGCAGCTTGGTGGGACCTTTAAGCTCCTACGAGCAGTACTTC. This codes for CASSLVGPLSSYEQYF.

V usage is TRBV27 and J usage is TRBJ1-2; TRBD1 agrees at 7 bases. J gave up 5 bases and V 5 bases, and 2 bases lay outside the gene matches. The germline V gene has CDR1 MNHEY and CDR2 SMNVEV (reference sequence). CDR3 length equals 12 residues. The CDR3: CASSPGGYGYTF. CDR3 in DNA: TGTGCCAGCAGTCCAGGGGGTTATGGCTACACCTTC.

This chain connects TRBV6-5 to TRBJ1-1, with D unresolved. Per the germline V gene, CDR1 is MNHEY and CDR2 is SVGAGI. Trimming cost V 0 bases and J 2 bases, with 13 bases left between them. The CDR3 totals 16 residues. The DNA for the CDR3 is TGTGCCAGCAGTTACTCGCCGGGTCGGTCTAACACTGAAGCTTTCTTT. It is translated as CASSYSPGRSNTEAFF.

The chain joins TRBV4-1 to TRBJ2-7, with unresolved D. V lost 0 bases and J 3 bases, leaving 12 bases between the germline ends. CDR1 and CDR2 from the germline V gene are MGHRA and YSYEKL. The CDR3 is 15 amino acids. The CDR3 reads CASSQDPRYHYEQYF. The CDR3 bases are TGCGCCAGCAGCCAAGATCCCCGCTACCACTACGAGCAGTACTTC.

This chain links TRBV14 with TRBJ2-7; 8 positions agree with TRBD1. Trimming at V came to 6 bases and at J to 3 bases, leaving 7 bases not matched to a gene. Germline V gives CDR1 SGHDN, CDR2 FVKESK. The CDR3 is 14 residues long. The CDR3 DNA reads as TGTGCCAGCAGTCATACAGGGGGGTACTACGAGCAGTACTTC. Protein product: CASSHTGGYYEQYF.

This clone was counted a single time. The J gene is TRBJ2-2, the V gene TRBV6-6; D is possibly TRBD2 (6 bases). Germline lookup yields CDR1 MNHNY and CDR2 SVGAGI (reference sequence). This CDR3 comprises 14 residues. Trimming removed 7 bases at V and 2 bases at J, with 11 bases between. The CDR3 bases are TGTGCCAGCAAGGGACTCCTCAACACCGGGGAGCTGTTTTTT. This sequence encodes CASKGLLNTGELFF.

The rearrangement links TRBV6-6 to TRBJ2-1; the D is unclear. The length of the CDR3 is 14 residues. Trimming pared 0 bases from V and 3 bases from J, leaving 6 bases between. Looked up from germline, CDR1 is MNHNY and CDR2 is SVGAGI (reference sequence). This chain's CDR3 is CASSYSLGYNEQFF. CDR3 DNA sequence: TGTGCCAGCAGTTACTCGCTGGGCTACAATGAGCAGTTCTTC.

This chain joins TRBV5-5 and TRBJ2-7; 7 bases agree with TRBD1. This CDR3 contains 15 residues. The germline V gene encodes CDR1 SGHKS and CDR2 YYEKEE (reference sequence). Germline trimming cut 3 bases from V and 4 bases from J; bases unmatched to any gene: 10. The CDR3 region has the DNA TGTGCCAGCAGCTACTTTTTAGGCAGGGGGTACGAGCAGTACTTC. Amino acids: CASSYFLGRGYEQYF.

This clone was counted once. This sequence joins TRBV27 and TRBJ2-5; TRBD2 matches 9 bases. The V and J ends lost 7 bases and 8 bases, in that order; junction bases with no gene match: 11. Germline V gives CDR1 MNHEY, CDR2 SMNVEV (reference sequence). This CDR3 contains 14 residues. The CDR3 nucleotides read TGTGCCAGCACCTCGACGACTAGCGGTGCAACCCAGTACTTC. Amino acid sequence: CASTSTTSGATQYF.

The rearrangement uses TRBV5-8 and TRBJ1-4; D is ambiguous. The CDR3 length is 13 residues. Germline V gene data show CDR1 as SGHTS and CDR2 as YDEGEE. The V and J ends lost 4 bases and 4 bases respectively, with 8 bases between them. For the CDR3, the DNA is TGTGCCAGCAGCGTCTCGGTTAATGAAAAACTGTTTTTT. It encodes CASSVSVNEKLFF.

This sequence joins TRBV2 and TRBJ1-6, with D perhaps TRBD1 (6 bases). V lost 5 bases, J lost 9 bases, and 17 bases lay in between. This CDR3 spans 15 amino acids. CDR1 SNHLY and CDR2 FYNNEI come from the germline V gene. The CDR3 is CASSSGVSIGSPLHF. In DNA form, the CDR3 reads TGTGCCAGCAGTTCAGGGGTTTCGATCGGTTCACCCCTCCACTTT.

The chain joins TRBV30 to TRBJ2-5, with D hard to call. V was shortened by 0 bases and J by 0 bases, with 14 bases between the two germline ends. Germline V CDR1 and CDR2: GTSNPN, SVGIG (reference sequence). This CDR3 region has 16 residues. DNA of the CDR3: TGTGCCTGGAGTGTTGTAGTGATTCCGTACCAAGAGACCCAGTACTTC. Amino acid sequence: CAWSVVVIPYQETQYF.

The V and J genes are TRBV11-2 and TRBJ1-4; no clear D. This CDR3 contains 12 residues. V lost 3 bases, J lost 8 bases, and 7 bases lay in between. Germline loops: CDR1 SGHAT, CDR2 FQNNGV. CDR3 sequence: CASSLIDEKLFF. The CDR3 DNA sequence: TGTGCCAGCAGCTTGATTGACGAAAAACTGTTTTTT.

The CDR3 region is CASKQGPLSNQPQHF. The CDR3 DNA is TGTGCCAGTAAGCAGGGCCCCCTTAGCAATCAGCCCCAGCATTTT. The chain links TRBV19 to TRBJ1-5; D perhaps matches TRBD1 (5 bases). This CDR3 is 15 amino acids long. Germline assignment: CDR1 LNHDA and CDR2 SQIVND (reference sequence). V shed 7 bases and J shed 0 bases, with 13 bases lying between them.

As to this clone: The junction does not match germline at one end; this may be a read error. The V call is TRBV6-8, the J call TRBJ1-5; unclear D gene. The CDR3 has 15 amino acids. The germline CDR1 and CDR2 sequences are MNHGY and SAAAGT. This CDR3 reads CAGSYPTWSNQPQHF. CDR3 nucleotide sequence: TGTGCCGGCAGTTACCCAACGTGGAGCAATCAGCCCCAGCATTTT.

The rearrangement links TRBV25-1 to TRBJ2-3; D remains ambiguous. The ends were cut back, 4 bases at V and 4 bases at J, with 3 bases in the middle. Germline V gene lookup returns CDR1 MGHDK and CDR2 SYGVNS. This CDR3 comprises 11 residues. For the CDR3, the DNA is TGTGCCAGCAGTGGCTCAGATACGCAGTATTTT. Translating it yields CASSGSDTQYF.

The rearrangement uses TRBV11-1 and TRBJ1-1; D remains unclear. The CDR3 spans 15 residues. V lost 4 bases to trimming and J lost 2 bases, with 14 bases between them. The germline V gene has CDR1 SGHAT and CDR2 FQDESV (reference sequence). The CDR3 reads CASSSLERGNTEAFF. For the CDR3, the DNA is TGTGCCAGCAGCTCCCTCGAGCGGGGTAACACTGAAGCTTTCTTT.